Below, one TCR beta chain is given with its context. Its antigen is as yet unknown. This sample was taken from a study of blood T cells in healthy people across ages. Study-level information: With template switching, about one barcoded beta molecule was captured per two T cells. General study results and limits: Naive T cell percentage by flow cytometry tracked strongly with beta diversity. Per million T cells, the diversity of TCR beta decreased roughly linearly as age advanced.

The CDR3 consists of 15 residues. CDR1 is SGHRS and CDR2 is YFSETQ in the germline V gene. The J segment lost 2 bases and the V segment lost 3 bases, leaving 5 bases of the junction unmatched. Together with a sample-barcoded 5' primer, a J-beta primer mix was included in a second PCR lasting about 6 to 11 cycles. CDR3-containing paired-end reads numbering at least 2.5 million came from each sample. From the 5' RACE reads, TCRdb called clonotypes with MiXCR, one entry per CDR3 protein. The table records about 680,000 distinct CDR3 sequences, roughly 49% of them present only once. The TCR originated in a woman aged 55-75 years in good health. The chain carries TRBV5-1 and TRBJ2-7, with TRBD2 matching over 10 bases. The specimen was blood. CDR3 region: CASSSVAGGAYEQYF. CDR3 coding DNA: TGCGCCAGCAGCTCCGTAGCGGGGGGAGCCTACGAGCAGTACTTC.